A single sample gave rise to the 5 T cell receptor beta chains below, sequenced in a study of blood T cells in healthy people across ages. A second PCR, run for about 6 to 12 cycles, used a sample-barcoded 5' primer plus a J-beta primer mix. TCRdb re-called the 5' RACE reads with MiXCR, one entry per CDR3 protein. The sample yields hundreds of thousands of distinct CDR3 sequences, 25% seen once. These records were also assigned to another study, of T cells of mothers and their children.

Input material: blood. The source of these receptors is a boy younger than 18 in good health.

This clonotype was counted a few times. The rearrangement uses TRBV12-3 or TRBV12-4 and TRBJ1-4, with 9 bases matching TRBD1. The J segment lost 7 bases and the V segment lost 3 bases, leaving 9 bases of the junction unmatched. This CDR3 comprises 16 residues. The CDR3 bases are TGTGCCAGCAGTTTGGACAGGGGTGATCGCGGTGAAAAACTGTTTTTT. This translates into CASSLDRGDRGEKLFF.

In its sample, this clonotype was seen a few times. This CDR3 reads CASSKLAGPSGEQFF. CDR3 DNA sequence: TGTGCCAGCAGTAAACTAGCGGGCCCTTCGGGGGAGCAGTTCTTC. This chain joins TRBV6-1 and TRBJ2-1; 9 positions agree with TRBD2. Trimming removed 5 bases from V and 10 bases from J; junction bases left unmatched: 12. There are 15 residues in the CDR3. Germline V gene data show CDR1 as MNHNS and CDR2 as SASEGT.

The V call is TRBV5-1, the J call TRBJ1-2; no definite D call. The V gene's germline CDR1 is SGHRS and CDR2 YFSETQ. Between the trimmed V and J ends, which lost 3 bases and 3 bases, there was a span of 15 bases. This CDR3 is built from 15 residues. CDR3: CASSSGFEFDYGYTF. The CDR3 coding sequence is TGCGCCAGCAGCTCGGGTTTTGAGTTTGACTATGGCTACACCTTC.

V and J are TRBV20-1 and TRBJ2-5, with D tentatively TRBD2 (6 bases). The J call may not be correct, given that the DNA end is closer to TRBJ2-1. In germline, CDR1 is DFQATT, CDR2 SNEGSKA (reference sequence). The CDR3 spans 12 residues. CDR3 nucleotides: TGCAGTGCTCGCATTACTAGCAGTGAGCAGTTCTTC. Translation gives CSARITSSEQFF.

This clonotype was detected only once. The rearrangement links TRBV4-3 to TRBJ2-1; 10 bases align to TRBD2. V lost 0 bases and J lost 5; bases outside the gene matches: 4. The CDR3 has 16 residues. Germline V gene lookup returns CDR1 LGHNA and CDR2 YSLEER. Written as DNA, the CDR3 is TGCGCCAGCAGCCAAGATTGGCTAGCGGGGGACAATGAGCAGTTCTTC. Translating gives CASSQDWLAGDNEQFF.